The next 19 T cell receptor beta chains were all read from a single sample in a study of shared clonotypes between healthy human individuals. Assay used: immunoSEQ multiplex PCR; TCRdb lists only in-frame clones, some missing. The sample includes 600,000 to 800,000 clones, 55% to 80% of them seen just once. Sequences were obtained from memory CD4+ T cells sorted from blood. Subset: CD45RA-negative fraction. These receptors came from a woman aged 25 to 39 in good health.

The CDR3 sequence is CASSLSPGVGEQYF. CDR3 DNA: TGTGCCAGCAGTTTATCGCCAGGGGTAGGCGAGCAGTACTTC. The V call is TRBV28, the J call TRBJ2-7; D is possibly TRBD1 (6 bases). The germline gives CDR1 MDHEN, CDR2 SYDVKM. Trimming stripped 1 base from V and 6 bases from J, with 13 bases between. The CDR3 is 14 amino acids.

About this clone itself: Given a much more abundant clone one base away, this may be a read error. Different DNA sequences within this sample yield the same CDR3. V usage is TRBV11-2 and J usage is TRBJ1-1; D remains unclear. From germline, CDR1 is SGHAT and CDR2 FQNNGV. Trimming removed 3 bases from V and 3 bases from J, with 8 bases in between. The CDR3 runs 13 residues. CDR3 in amino acids: CASSLFEDTEAFF. In DNA form, the CDR3 reads TGTGCCAGCAGCTTGTTTGAGGACACTGAAGCTTTCTTT.

This clone was observed a single time. The chain uses TRBV2 and TRBJ2-1; D is unclear. Trimming removed 5 bases from V and 5 bases from J, with 10 bases in between. The CDR3 is made up of 13 amino acids. Germline V gene lookup returns CDR1 SNHLY and CDR2 FYNNEI. CDR3 amino acids: CASSSPRDNEQFF. Here the CDR3 DNA reads TGTGCCAGCAGTTCCCCCCGCGACAATGAGCAGTTCTTC.

V is TRBV25-1 and J is TRBJ1-6; D uncertain. CDR1 and CDR2 from the germline V gene are MGHDK and SYGVNS. Trimming removed 1 base at V and 7 bases at J, with 8 bases between. The CDR3 totals 14 residues. CDR3 coding DNA: TGTGCCAGCAGTGAATTCACGAGGAATTCACCCCTCCACTTT. Translating gives CASSEFTRNSPLHF.

The rearrangement links TRBV29-1 to TRBJ2-1, with 8 positions matching TRBD1. Germline CDR1 and CDR2: SQVTM and ANQGSEA. This CDR3 region has 15 residues. Trimming took 3 bases from V and 0 from J; bases not matched to a gene: 4. The CDR3 loop is CSVDGTGGSYNEQFF. The CDR3 nucleotides are TGCAGCGTTGATGGCACAGGGGGCTCCTACAATGAGCAGTTCTTC.

This clone was observed a handful of times. The CDR3: CASSATGSNYGYTF. The CDR3 nucleotides are TGTGCCAGCAGTGCTACAGGTAGCAACTATGGCTACACCTTC. The rearrangement uses TRBV2 and TRBJ1-2; D perhaps matches TRBD1 (5 bases). V lost 4 bases, J lost 2 bases, and 11 bases lay in between. Germline loops: CDR1 SNHLY, CDR2 FYNNEI. The CDR3 sequence is 14 residues long.

The CDR3 sequence: CASSLLAGGYNEQFF. The CDR3 nucleotides read TGTGCCAGCAGCTTATTAGCGGGAGGGTACAATGAGCAGTTCTTC. This rearrangement joins TRBV11-3 to TRBJ2-1, with 11 bases that match TRBD2. Germline V gene data show CDR1 as SGHNT and CDR2 as YENEEA. With V trimmed by 2 bases and J by 4 bases, 1 base remained unmatched. The CDR3 length is 15 residues.

The rearrangement joins TRBV19 to TRBJ2-7, with 8 bases matching TRBD2. From germline, CDR1 is LNHDA and CDR2 SQIVND (reference sequence). CDR3 size: 15 residues. V lost 3 bases to trimming and J lost 2 bases; unmatched junction nucleotides: 6. DNA for the CDR3: TGTGCCAGTAGTATCAGGGCGGGAGGACCCTACGAGCAGTACTTC. It translates to CASSIRAGGPYEQYF.

The chain carries TRBV6-1 and TRBJ2-6; D ambiguous. In germline, CDR1 is MNHNS, CDR2 SASEGT. V lost 6 bases, J lost 1 base, and 10 bases lay in between. The CDR3 loop spans 15 amino acids. CDR3 in amino acids: CASRSLKSGANVLTF. The CDR3 DNA sequence: TGTGCCAGCAGGTCTCTTAAATCTGGGGCCAACGTCCTGACTTTC.

This clone has just a few counts. The V call is TRBV7-2, the J call TRBJ2-1; D possibly corresponds to TRBD2 (6 bases). The CDR3 runs to 13 residues. V was trimmed by 4 bases and J by 5 bases, leaving 9 bases between them. In germline, CDR1 is SGHTA, CDR2 FQGNSA. Here the CDR3 DNA reads TGTGCCAGCAGCTCCCAGCGGGACAATGAGCAGTTCTTC. It is translated as CASSSQRDNEQFF. Full variable domain (outside the CDR3, taken from reference TRBV7-2 and TRBJ2-1): GAGVSQSPSNKVTEKGKDVELRCDPISGHTALYWYRQSLGQGLEFLIYFQGNSAPDKSGLPSDRFSAERTGGSVSTLTIQRTQQEDSAVYLCASSSQRDNEQFFGPGTRLTVL.

The genes are TRBV29-1 and TRBJ2-7; D gene unclear. Deletions cut 2 bases from V and 5 bases from J, with 13 bases between. Germline loops: CDR1 SQVTM, CDR2 ANQGSEA. The CDR3 runs to 13 residues. CDR3 nucleotides: TGCAGCGTTGAAAATCACAGCACCAACGAGCAGTACTTC. It specifies CSVENHSTNEQYF.

A single count supports this clone. The V and J genes are TRBV5-1 and TRBJ2-5; 8 bases line up with TRBD2. Germline V gene lookup returns CDR1 SGHRS and CDR2 YFSETQ. The V gene end was trimmed by 0 bases and the J gene end by 5 bases; junction bases not matched to a gene: 12. CDR3 size: 17 residues. For the CDR3, the DNA is TGCGCCAGCAGCTTGGGTGGATCCCCGGGGGGGTTTGAGACCCAGTACTTC. Translation: CASSLGGSPGGFETQYF.

This chain uses TRBV15 with TRBJ1-1; 7 positions agree with TRBD1. From germline, CDR1 is LNHNV and CDR2 YYDKDF (reference sequence). The CDR3 extends over 17 amino acids. The trim removed 5 bases at V and 2 bases at J, leaving 14 bases unmatched. The CDR3 is CATSGPGQRASNTEAFF. CDR3 DNA sequence: TGTGCCACCAGCGGCCCGGGACAGAGGGCCTCCAACACTGAAGCTTTCTTT.

This rearrangement joins TRBV7-2 to TRBJ2-7, with 11 bases lining up with TRBD2. Germline CDR1 SGHTA, CDR2 FQGNSA. J gave up 3 bases and V 1 base, and 2 bases lay outside the gene matches. The CDR3 length is 15 residues. The CDR3 bases are TGTGCCAGCAGCTTAGGACTAGCGGGGAACTACGAGCAGTACTTC. Its translation is CASSLGLAGNYEQYF.

The V call is TRBV19, the J call TRBJ2-3; D gene unclear. Trimming shortened V by 5 bases and J by 7 bases, and 7 bases separated the two germline ends. This CDR3 contains 11 residues. Germline V gene sequence: CDR1 LNHDA, CDR2 SQIVND (reference sequence). The CDR3, as DNA: TGTGCCAGTAGTGGTATGTATACGCAGTATTTT. Translating gives CASSGMYTQYF.

The chain links TRBV28 to TRBJ1-5; D ambiguous. Trimming pared 3 bases from V and 4 bases from J, leaving 16 bases between. CDR3 length: 16 amino acids. Germline V gene data show CDR1 as MDHEN and CDR2 as SYDVKM. CDR3 nucleotide sequence: TGTGCCAGCAGTTTCAGGTCCTTTAAGCGGAATCAGCCCCAGCATTTT. This translates into CASSFRSFKRNQPQHF.

The J gene is TRBJ2-3, the V gene TRBV25-1, with 9 bases matching TRBD2. CDR3 size: 15 residues. Germline loops: CDR1 MGHDK, CDR2 SYGVNS. The trim removed 6 bases at V and 5 bases at J, leaving 9 bases unmatched. Here the CDR3 DNA reads TGTGCCAGCAGCCAGGGGCGGGAGGGCAAAGATACGCAGTATTTT. This sequence encodes CASSQGREGKDTQYF.

V is TRBV4-1 and J is TRBJ2-5; TRBD2 matches at 15 bases. Near its end, the DNA agrees better with TRBJ2-7, so the J call may be wrong. The CDR3 loop spans 18 amino acids. CDR1 is MGHRA, CDR2 YSYEKL, per germline. CDR3 DNA sequence: TGCGCCAGCAGCCAGGGCTGGACTAGCGGGAGGGAGGCCTACGAGCAGTACTTC. Translation gives CASSQGWTSGREAYEQYF.

This clone was found many times. This chain's CDR3 is CASMRGMAETQYF. In DNA, the CDR3 is TGTGCCAGCATGAGGGGAATGGCGGAGACCCAGTACTTC. The chain has TRBV6-1 and TRBJ2-5, with D perhaps TRBD1 or TRBD2 (5 bases each). CDR1 and CDR2 (germline): MNHNS, SASEGT. V lost 7 bases and J lost 5, with 14 bases in between. The CDR3 has 13 residues.